The 11 T cell receptor beta chains below come from one sample, sequenced in a study of blood T cells in healthy people across ages. Sample-barcoded 5' priming and a J-beta primer mix drove a second PCR of 7 to 11 cycles. TCRdb processed the 5' RACE reads anew with MiXCR; each CDR3 protein has one entry. The repertoire has 1,500,000 or so distinct CDR3 sequences, less than 45% of them found once; the top ten carry about 3.8%. The source material was blood. All receptors come from a woman between 18 and 29 years old in good health.

The CDR3 DNA is TGCGCCAGCAGCATGGGACTAGCGGGAGGACTCTACAATGAGCAGTACTTC. It specifies CASSMGLAGGLYNEQYF. This chain links TRBV4-3 with TRBJ2-5; TRBD2 agrees at 15 bases. Germline V gene data show CDR1 as LGHNA and CDR2 as YSLEER. The length of the CDR3 is 17 residues. V shed 5 bases, J shed 11 bases, and the junction held 15 bases outside the gene matches.

This clonotype has just one count. The chain carries TRBV10-3 and TRBJ1-5, with D tentatively TRBD1 (5 bases). V lost 1 base to trimming and J lost 5 bases, with 9 bases between them. Germline CDR1 reads ENHRY; CDR2 reads SYGVKD. This CDR3 has 14 amino acids. The CDR3 nucleotides are TGTGCCATCAGTGAGTATGGGGGAGATCAGCCCCAGCATTTT. This gives the protein CAISEYGGDQPQHF.

J is TRBJ2-7 and V is TRBV7-2, with 9 nucleotides matching TRBD1. The germline gives CDR1 SGHTA, CDR2 FQGNSA. With 0 bases clipped from V and 3 bases from J, the junction kept 6 bases outside the gene matches. The CDR3 has 16 residues. This chain's CDR3 is CASSLARRTGVYEQYF. The DNA of the CDR3 is TGTGCCAGCAGCTTAGCGCGGAGGACAGGGGTCTACGAGCAGTACTTC.

The V gene is TRBV20-1, the J gene TRBJ2-7; the D is unclear. Germline V CDR1 and CDR2: DFQATT, SNEGSKA (reference sequence). V was pared by 3 bases and J by 0 bases, with 12 bases between. CDR3 length equals 14 residues. The CDR3 protein is CSASPTADSYEQYF. DNA of the CDR3: TGCAGTGCTAGCCCCACGGCCGACTCCTACGAGCAGTACTTC.

This clonotype was counted ten times or more. The V call is TRBV12-3 or TRBV12-4, the J call TRBJ1-2, with 8 bases that match TRBD1. Trimming took 5 bases from V and 5 from J; bases not matched to a gene: 7. CDR3 length equals 14 residues. The CDR3 nucleotides read TGTGCCAGCAGTGGACAGGGAGGGGTGTATGGCTACACCTTC. This codes for CASSGQGGVYGYTF.

The chain uses TRBV6-2 or TRBV6-3 and TRBJ2-1; 8 bases align to TRBD1. The junction had 9 bases not matched to a gene; V was cut back by 4 bases and J by 13 bases. Looked up from germline, CDR1 is MNHEY and CDR2 is SVGEGT. The CDR3 extends over 13 amino acids. The DNA for the CDR3 is TGTGCCAGCAGTTTCGGACAGGGCGACTCCCAGTTCTTC. Encoded protein: CASSFGQGDSQFF.

The V call is TRBV9, the J call TRBJ2-7, with D possibly being TRBD1 or TRBD2 (5 bases each). From germline, CDR1 is SGDLS and CDR2 YYNGEE. The V and J ends lost 4 bases and 2 bases respectively, with 13 bases between them. The CDR3 is 14 amino acids. This CDR3 is CASSTTTAAYEQYF. The DNA for the CDR3 is TGTGCCAGCAGCACGACGACAGCGGCCTACGAGCAGTACTTC. Variable domain in full (rest from reference TRBV9 and TRBJ2-7): DSGVTQTPKHLITATGQRVTLRCSPRSGDLSVYWYQQSLDQGLQFLIQYYNGEERAKGNILERFSAQQFPDLHSELNLSSLELGDSALYFCASSTTTAAYEQYFGPGTRLTVT.

The rearrangement links TRBV7-6 to TRBJ2-2; a possible D gene is TRBD1 (6 bases). CDR1 is SGHVS, CDR2 FNYEAQ, per germline. V lost 5 bases, J lost 5 bases, and 15 bases lay in between. The CDR3 spans 15 residues. The CDR3 region is CASSPPRGGTGELFF. The CDR3 DNA sequence: TGTGCCAGCAGCCCCCCTCGAGGGGGTACCGGGGAGCTGTTTTTT.

This clonotype has only a few counts. This chain connects TRBV4-2 to TRBJ2-1; D ambiguous. The germline V and J ends were trimmed by 0 bases and 4 bases, with 13 bases remaining between them. The CDR3 is 16 residues long. Germline V gene lookup returns CDR1 LGHNA and CDR2 YNFKEQ. CDR3 in amino acids: CASSQDKTTSYNEQFF. In nucleotides, the CDR3 is TGTGCCAGCAGCCAAGATAAAACTACCTCGTACAATGAGCAGTTCTTC.

CDR3 DNA: TGCAGTGCCCATTGGGTAGCGGGGACCTACGAGCAGTACTTC. Its protein product is CSAHWVAGTYEQYF. This chain links TRBV20-1 with TRBJ2-7; 8 bases are a match to TRBD2. V trimming: 6 bases; J trimming: 2 bases; junction bases outside the gene matches: 9. There are 14 residues in the CDR3. Germline CDR1 DFQATT, CDR2 SNEGSKA (reference sequence).

Only a few counts were recorded for this clonotype. This rearrangement joins TRBV12-3 or TRBV12-4 to TRBJ2-7; D is uncertain. Trimming left V 7 bases short and J 7 bases short, with 23 bases between. The CDR3 runs 15 residues. DNA for the CDR3: TGTGCCAGCACCGTCTACGGGCTAGGAGTCGATGAGCAGTACTTC. This codes for CASTVYGLGVDEQYF.